This T cell receptor beta chain was sequenced during a study of technical replicates of blood from several donors. The assay was immunoSEQ multiplex PCR, and TCRdb's table has in-frame clones only and misses some. The sample yields under 90,000 clones, approximately 90% seen once. The CDR3 runs to 16 residues. Trimming stripped 2 bases from V and 4 bases from J, with 19 bases between. Looked up from germline, CDR1 is SGHRS and CDR2 is YFSETQ. This clonotype originated in a human donor in good health. The chain joins TRBV5-1 to TRBJ2-7; a weak D match, TRBD1 (5 bases). Sequenced sample: T cells isolated from PBMCs. In nucleotides, the CDR3 is TGCGCCAGCAGCTTAATAACAGGACGTGGATTTTACGAGCAGTACTTC. It is translated as CASSLITGRGFYEQYF.